The 24 T cell receptor beta chains in this list originate from one sample, sequenced in a study of glioma-infiltrating T cells after dendritic cell vaccination (dated by TCRdb to the mid-2010s). The library came from the immunoSEQ multiplex PCR assay. Drawn from immuneACCESS, this table holds only the in-frame rearrangements with V and J called that TCRdb kept. Clones are partly lost; checked studies trace under half to an unresolved V gene and leave the rest unexplained. For this sample the table gives around 72,000 clones, of which 81% were detected only once. The top ten clones comprise 6.5% to 10% of the sample. The specimen was blood, collected before dendritic cell vaccination. All receptors derive from a human donor with glioblastoma.

The genes are TRBV19 and TRBJ2-3; 9 positions agree with TRBD1. Germline lookup yields CDR1 LNHDA and CDR2 SQIVND (reference sequence). Trimming took 1 base from V and 6 from J; bases not matched to a gene: 5. The CDR3 runs 15 residues. DNA for the CDR3: TGTGCCAGTAGTATAGTGGGACAGGGAATGGATACGCAGTATTTT. Translated, it gives CASSIVGQGMDTQYF.

CDR3 sequence reads: CASSYRQGYGYTF. CDR3 coding DNA: TGTGCCAGCAGTTACCGGCAGGGGTATGGCTACACCTTC. The rearrangement joins TRBV6-5 to TRBJ1-2, with a weak D call TRBD1 (6 bases). CDR3 length equals 13 residues. The germline V and J ends were trimmed by 2 bases and 5 bases, with 9 bases remaining between them. Germline CDR1 MNHEY, CDR2 SVGAGI.

J is TRBJ2-7 and V is TRBV7-2; weak D call: TRBD2 (6 bases). Per germline, CDR1 SGHTA and CDR2 FQGNSA. The CDR3 is 13 residues long. V gave up 4 bases and J gave up 5 bases, with 12 bases separating them. CDR3 residues: CASSYRLVHEQYF. The CDR3 DNA reads as TGTGCCAGCAGCTATCGACTAGTCCACGAGCAGTACTTC.

V is TRBV15 and J is TRBJ2-7; D is unclear. V was pared by 5 bases and J by 2 bases, with 10 bases between. CDR3 length: 13 amino acids. Germline lookup yields CDR1 LNHNV and CDR2 YYDKDF (reference sequence). CDR3 loop: CATSPSRTYEQYF. CDR3 bases: TGTGCCACCAGCCCTTCTAGGACCTACGAGCAGTACTTC.

The rearrangement joins TRBV6-5 to TRBJ1-1; the D gene is possibly TRBD1 (6 bases). The germline V gene encodes CDR1 MNHEY and CDR2 SVGAGI. V dropped 8 bases and J dropped 11 bases, with 21 bases sitting between them. The CDR3 covers 13 residues. The CDR3 bases are TGTGCCAGCTCAGTTACGTGGGGGCCGGAGGCTTTCTTT. Its protein is CASSVTWGPEAFF.

The chain combines TRBV6-1 with TRBJ1-1; TRBD1 is a possible D gene (6 bases). CDR3 length: 16 amino acids. V was cut by 4 bases and J by 3 bases, with 18 bases left in between. Germline assignment: CDR1 MNHNS and CDR2 SASEGT. The CDR3 region is CASSAAREGVHTEAFF. CDR3 nucleotides: TGTGCCAGCAGTGCTGCGAGGGAGGGGGTACACACTGAAGCTTTCTTT.

CDR3 coding DNA: TGTGCCAGCAGTAGGGGGTTCACTGAAGCTTTCTTT. The encoded protein is CASSRGFTEAFF. The chain recombines TRBV11-2 with TRBJ1-1, with D maybe TRBD1 (6 bases). The CDR3 extends over 12 amino acids. CDR1 SGHAT and CDR2 FQNNGV come from the germline V gene. Trimming took 6 bases from V and 4 from J, leaving 9 bases between them. The entire variable domain, with the rest obtained from reference TRBV11-2 and TRBJ1-1, is as follows: EAGVAQSPRYKIIEKRQSVAFWCNPISGHATLYWYQQILGQGPKLLIQFQNNGVVDDSQLPKDRFSAERLKGVDSTLKIQPAKLEDSAVYLCASSRGFTEAFFGQGTRLTVV.

CDR3 sequence: CASSLGIAVYNEQFF. CDR3 coding DNA: TGTGCCAGCAGCTTGGGGATAGCGGTCTACAATGAGCAGTTCTTC. The gene calls are TRBV5-4 and TRBJ2-1; perhaps TRBD2 as D (6 bases). CDR1 and CDR2 (germline): SGHNT, YYREEE (reference sequence). Trimming took 0 bases from V and 3 from J, leaving 10 bases between them. The CDR3 is 15 amino acids.

The chain links TRBV5-4 to TRBJ2-1; D might be TRBD1 (6 bases). With 3 bases removed from V and 6 bases from J, the gap between germline ends came to 13 bases. This CDR3 has 14 residues. Germline CDR1 and CDR2: SGHNT and YYREEE (reference sequence). CDR3 coding DNA: TGTGCCAGCAGCTCCCAACAGGGTTTCAATGAGCAGTTCTTC. Translating gives CASSSQQGFNEQFF.

The rearrangement uses TRBV5-1 and TRBJ1-1; D gene unclear. The CDR3 is made up of 15 amino acids. Germline V gene sequence: CDR1 SGHRS, CDR2 YFSETQ. Trimming removed 6 bases at V and 4 bases at J, with 19 bases between. The CDR3 bases are TGCGCCAGCAAGCCCCAAGCGGTAGGCCCCACTGAAGCTTTCTTT. It is translated as CASKPQAVGPTEAFF.

The chain has TRBV19 and TRBJ2-1, with 8 nucleotides matching TRBD2. The V gene end was trimmed by 5 bases and the J gene end by 6 bases; junction bases not matched to a gene: 15. The germline CDR1 and CDR2 sequences are LNHDA and SQIVND (reference sequence). The CDR3 extends over 17 amino acids. This CDR3 reads CASSPLWTSRTVNEQFF. CDR3 DNA: TGTGCCAGTAGTCCCCTGTGGACTAGCCGAACAGTCAATGAGCAGTTCTTC.

Ten or more counts support this clone. V gene TRBV19 combines with J gene TRBJ1-4, with D maybe TRBD1 (5 bases). Germline loops: CDR1 LNHDA, CDR2 SQIVND (reference sequence). This CDR3 spans 15 amino acids. V lost 5 bases and J lost 3, with 13 bases in between. This CDR3 is CASSGQVGPNEKLFF. CDR3 bases: TGTGCCAGTAGTGGACAAGTGGGTCCTAATGAAAAACTGTTTTTT. The full variable domain, with the rest looked up from reference TRBV19 and TRBJ1-4, is DGGITQSPKYLFRKEGQNVTLSCEQNLNHDAMYWYRQDPGQGLRLIYYSQIVNDFQKGDIAEGYSVSREKKESFPLTVTSAQKNPTAFYLCASSGQVGPNEKLFFGSGTQLSVL.

The chain carries TRBV9 and TRBJ1-4, with D maybe TRBD1 (5 bases). V was pared by 2 bases and J by 4 bases, with 15 bases between. The CDR3 is 16 amino acids. In germline, CDR1 is SGDLS, CDR2 YYNGEE. The CDR3 loop reads CASSVFGTGNNEKLFF. In DNA, the CDR3 is TGTGCCAGCAGCGTCTTCGGCACAGGAAATAATGAAAAACTGTTTTTT.

The V gene is TRBV2, the J gene TRBJ1-4, with TRBD1 matching over 8 bases. Per the germline V gene, CDR1 is SNHLY and CDR2 is FYNNEI. Trimming at V came to 7 bases and at J to 7 bases, leaving 8 bases not matched to a gene. The CDR3 has 14 amino acids. In DNA form, the CDR3 reads TGTGCCAGCACTTGGACAGGGTCAGGTGAAAAACTGTTTTTT. This codes for CASTWTGSGEKLFF. Drawing the rest from reference TRBV2 and TRBJ1-4, the complete variable domain is EPEVTQTPSHQVTQMGQEVILRCVPISNHLYFYWYRQILGQKVEFLVSFYNNEISEKSEIFDDQFSVERPDGSNFTLKIRSTKLEDSAMYFCASTWTGSGEKLFFGSGTQLSVL.

As DNA, the CDR3 is TGTGCCACCAGCACGGGTGGCCTTAGCTCCTACAATGAGCAGTTCTTC. Translating gives CATSTGGLSSYNEQFF. The chain has TRBV15 and TRBJ2-1; D remains ambiguous. V was shortened by 4 bases and J by 0 bases, with 13 bases between the two germline ends. Germline V lookup: CDR1 LNHNV, CDR2 YYDKDF (reference sequence). This CDR3 region has 16 residues.

In its sample, this clone was seen once. The chain joins TRBV6-1 to TRBJ2-5; the D gene is possibly TRBD1 (6 bases). V dropped 8 bases and J dropped 5 bases, with 15 bases sitting between them. There are 13 residues in the CDR3. Germline assignment: CDR1 MNHNS and CDR2 SASEGT. The CDR3 nucleotides read TGTGCCAGCGGGTACCAGGGGCTCGAGACCCAGTACTTC. It is translated as CASGYQGLETQYF.

The chain couples TRBV18 to TRBJ2-1, with D unresolved. The CDR3 is 13 amino acids. V lost 8 bases and J lost 8, with 16 bases in between. Germline-derived CDR1 and CDR2 are KGHSH and LQKENI. The CDR3 is CASTLSIHDEQFF. CDR3 sequence (DNA): TGTGCCAGCACCCTCTCTATTCATGATGAGCAGTTCTTC.

The chain joins TRBV2 to TRBJ2-2; possibly TRBD2 for D (6 bases). This CDR3 region has 15 residues. The V end was cut by 3 bases, the J end by 3 bases, with 11 bases between. Per the germline V gene, CDR1 is SNHLY and CDR2 is FYNNEI. The CDR3 sequence: CASSEGTSHTGELFF. The DNA of the CDR3 is TGTGCCAGCAGTGAGGGAACTAGCCACACCGGGGAGCTGTTTTTT.

This clone was counted a few times. The gene calls are TRBV25-1 and TRBJ2-2; 10 bases align to TRBD1. From germline, CDR1 is MGHDK and CDR2 SYGVNS. The length of the CDR3 is 14 residues. The V gene end was trimmed by 7 bases and the J gene end by 4 bases; junction bases not matched to a gene: 3. The CDR3 region is CASTDRGPTGELFF. The DNA of the CDR3 is TGTGCCAGCACAGACAGGGGGCCCACCGGGGAGCTGTTTTTT.

The chain joins TRBV6-1 to TRBJ1-2; maybe TRBD1 (6 bases). The germline gives CDR1 MNHNS, CDR2 SASEGT. Trimming took 6 bases from V and 2 from J, leaving 10 bases between them. The CDR3 sequence is 13 residues long. CDR3 protein: CASRTGQNYGYTF. CDR3 bases: TGTGCCAGCAGAACCGGACAGAACTATGGCTACACCTTC.

The V gene is TRBV30, the J gene TRBJ2-7, with no clear D. The CDR3 contains 13 residues. Germline V CDR1 and CDR2: GTSNPN, SVGIG (reference sequence). V shed 5 bases and J shed 6 bases, with 17 bases lying between them. This CDR3 reads CAWLRVGVSEQYF. The CDR3 coding sequence is TGTGCCTGGTTGCGAGTCGGTGTGTCCGAGCAGTACTTC.

The chain employs TRBV9 and TRBJ2-5; D might be TRBD2 (5 bases). V gave up 0 bases and J gave up 1 base, with 13 bases separating them. This CDR3 has 16 amino acids. CDR1 and CDR2 (germline): SGDLS, YYNGEE. CDR3 nucleotides: TGTGCCAGCAGCGTAGGAGCCCGGGATGTCCAAGAGACCCAGTACTTC. Protein: CASSVGARDVQETQYF.

The chain employs TRBV30 and TRBJ1-4; 7 bases are a match to TRBD1. Germline V gene sequence: CDR1 GTSNPN, CDR2 SVGIG (reference sequence). Germline trimming cut 3 bases from V and 8 bases from J; bases unmatched to any gene: 9. The CDR3 runs to 14 residues. CDR3 nucleotides: TGTGCCTGGAGGAAAACAGGGGCGGGAGAAAAACTGTTTTTT. This gives the protein CAWRKTGAGEKLFF.

This sequence joins TRBV5-1 and TRBJ1-1; 7 bases align to TRBD1. Germline lookup yields CDR1 SGHRS and CDR2 YFSETQ. This CDR3 is 14 amino acids long. J gave up 3 bases and V 4 bases, and 6 bases lay outside the gene matches. This CDR3 reads CASSTDRAYTEAFF. CDR3 sequence (DNA): TGCGCCAGCAGCACCGACAGGGCTTACACTGAAGCTTTCTTT.